What follows are 20 T cell receptor beta chains derived from one specimen sequenced in a study of blood T cell repertoires in COVID-19. The repertoire was sequenced with immunoSEQ multiplex PCR; TCRdb's copy has only in-frame clones and lacks some. Of 15,000 or so clones listed, roughly 80% are singletons. Sequencing was performed on peripheral blood. Receptor source: a woman aged 60-75 years with acute or convalescent COVID-19.

This chain connects TRBV2 to TRBJ2-3; D call uncertain. The CDR3 loop spans 12 amino acids. V was trimmed by 8 bases and J by 5 bases, leaving 11 bases between them. CDR1 SNHLY and CDR2 FYNNEI come from the germline V gene. The CDR3 reads CASRRSGDTQYF. For the CDR3, the DNA is TGTGCCAGCCGGAGATCTGGAGATACGCAGTATTTT.

The sample holds a few counts of this clone. This rearrangement joins TRBV9 to TRBJ2-5; TRBD1 aligns across 8 bases. The V and J ends lost 0 bases and 1 base, in that order; junction bases with no gene match: 5. The length of the CDR3 is 16 residues. Germline V CDR1 and CDR2: SGDLS, YYNGEE. In DNA, the CDR3 is TGTGCCAGCAGCGTAGCTACGGGGACAGGCCAAGAGACCCAGTACTTC. Protein sequence: CASSVATGTGQETQYF.

The chain joins TRBV2 to TRBJ1-3; D is uncertain. The CDR3 covers 12 residues. V gave up 6 bases and J gave up 0 bases, with 3 bases separating them. Germline V lookup: CDR1 SNHLY, CDR2 FYNNEI. CDR3 sequence reads: CASRSSGNTIYF. The CDR3 DNA reads as TGTGCCAGCAGGAGCTCTGGAAACACCATATATTTT.

The chain is built from TRBV7-3 and TRBJ1-1; 10 bases are a match to TRBD1. J was trimmed by 4 bases and V by 5 bases; bases with no gene match: 7. This CDR3 region has 15 residues. From germline, CDR1 is SGHTA and CDR2 FQGTGA. CDR3 sequence (DNA): TGTGCCAGCAGCGCCTCCGGGACAGGGGCCACTGAAGCTTTCTTT. Translating gives CASSASGTGATEAFF.

This sequence joins TRBV5-1 and TRBJ2-2, with D perhaps matching TRBD1 (6 bases). This CDR3 region has 14 residues. Germline-derived CDR1 and CDR2 are SGHRS and YFSETQ. V lost 2 bases and J 6 bases, leaving 11 bases between the germline ends. The CDR3 loop reads CASSFPQGSGELFF. The CDR3 region has the DNA TGCGCCAGCAGCTTCCCACAGGGATCCGGGGAGCTGTTTTTT.

This clone was seen a handful of times. The chain couples TRBV5-1 to TRBJ1-1; 7 bases are a match to TRBD1. The ends lost 3 bases at V and 3 bases at J; junction bases unmatched: 8. This CDR3 has 15 amino acids. Germline-derived CDR1 and CDR2 are SGHRS and YFSETQ. CDR3 coding DNA: TGCGCCAGCAGCTCCCAGGGGGTCCTCGACACTGAAGCTTTCTTT. Protein: CASSSQGVLDTEAFF.

The J gene is TRBJ2-7, the V gene TRBV6-2 or TRBV6-3, with a weak D call TRBD1 (5 bases). This CDR3 is 13 amino acids long. Deletions cut 4 bases from V and 0 bases from J, with 7 bases between. The germline V gene encodes CDR1 MNHEY and CDR2 SVGEGT. CDR3 DNA: TGTGCCAGCAGTTCCAGGGTCTCCTACGAGCAGTACTTC. This codes for CASSSRVSYEQYF.

This clone has a handful of counts. The rearrangement joins TRBV4-1 to TRBJ1-4, with D unresolved. The ends were cut back, 1 base at V and 0 bases at J, with 6 bases in the middle. Germline-derived CDR1 and CDR2 are MGHRA and YSYEKL. The CDR3 totals 15 residues. CDR3 sequence reads: CASSQGSATNEKLFF. In nucleotides, the CDR3 is TGCGCCAGCAGCCAAGGGAGTGCAACTAATGAAAAACTGTTTTTT.

The rearrangement joins TRBV7-2 to TRBJ2-7; 11 bases are a match to TRBD2. Trimming at V came to 11 bases and at J to 10 bases, leaving 7 bases not matched to a gene. This CDR3 contains 11 residues. The germline V gene encodes CDR1 SGHTA and CDR2 FQGNSA. The CDR3: CASYSGGVQYF. As DNA, the CDR3 is TGTGCCTCTTATAGCGGGGGGGTACAGTACTTC.

V and J are TRBV28 and TRBJ2-2, with D unresolved. The CDR3 loop spans 18 amino acids. Per the germline V gene, CDR1 is MDHEN and CDR2 is SYDVKM. Trimming stripped 7 bases from V and 0 bases from J, with 21 bases between. The chain's CDR3 is CASNPAWAIDTNTGELFF. The CDR3 nucleotides are TGTGCCAGCAACCCCGCCTGGGCAATCGACACGAACACCGGGGAGCTGTTTTTT.

This clone was seen only a few times. The chain recombines TRBV4-2 with TRBJ2-7; TRBD2 matches at 11 bases. Germline CDR1 LGHNA, CDR2 YNFKEQ. The CDR3 covers 17 residues. With 0 bases clipped from V and 4 bases from J, the junction kept 8 bases outside the gene matches. This chain's CDR3 is CASSQEARTSGSYEQYF. The DNA for the CDR3 is TGTGCCAGCAGCCAAGAGGCCCGGACTAGCGGGTCGTACGAGCAGTACTTC.

Concerning this clone itself: An end of the junction differs from the germline gene, which may be a read error. The rearrangement uses TRBV7-2 and TRBJ2-2; 8 positions match TRBD2. The CDR3 covers 16 residues. Germline CDR1 and CDR2: SGHTA and FQGNSA. CDR3 coding DNA: TGTGCCAGCAGCCCGCACGGGGGGGGGAACACCAGGGAGCTGTTTTTT. Encoded protein: CASSPHGGGNTRELFF.

J is TRBJ1-4 and V is TRBV11-2; no definite D call. CDR3 length equals 14 residues. The germline V and J ends were trimmed by 8 bases and 3 bases, with 13 bases remaining between them. Germline V CDR1 and CDR2: SGHAT, FQNNGV. DNA of the CDR3: TGTGCCAGCGGGGAGGGCGGAGCTAATGAAAAACTGTTTTTT. Translation gives CASGEGGANEKLFF.

This clone was detected only a few times. The V and J genes are TRBV12-3 or TRBV12-4 and TRBJ1-1; D remains unclear. This CDR3 contains 13 residues. Trimming removed 3 bases from V and 10 bases from J, with 15 bases in between. CDR3 region: CASSFSHGEAAFF. The CDR3 nucleotides are TGTGCCAGCAGTTTTAGTCACGGGGAAGCAGCTTTCTTT.

The J gene is TRBJ2-5, the V gene TRBV29-1; 14 nucleotides line up with TRBD2. The junction had 1 base not matched to a gene; V was cut back by 3 bases and J by 4 bases. The CDR3 is 14 amino acids. The germline V gene encodes CDR1 SQVTM and CDR2 ANQGSEA. The CDR3 DNA follows: TGCAGCGTTGAGACTAGCGGGGGGGGAGAGACCCAGTACTTC. The encoded protein is CSVETSGGGETQYF.

This clone was observed a single time. The chain is built from TRBV2 and TRBJ2-5, with D uncertain. Germline CDR1 and CDR2: SNHLY and FYNNEI. The length of the CDR3 is 11 residues. V gave up 4 bases and J gave up 4 bases, with 4 bases separating them. Here the CDR3 reads CASSVRETQYF. The CDR3 bases are TGTGCCAGCAGTGTTAGAGAGACCCAGTACTTC. Supplemented by reference TRBV2 and TRBJ2-5, the full variable domain reads EPEVTQTPSHQVTQMGQEVILRCVPISNHLYFYWYRQILGQKVEFLVSFYNNEISEKSEIFDDQFSVERPDGSNFTLKIRSTKLEDSAMYFCASSVRETQYFGPGTRLLVL.

The rearrangement links TRBV13 to TRBJ2-5; 7 nucleotides line up with TRBD1. The CDR3 covers 14 residues. Unmatched junction bases numbered 5, after V lost 5 bases and J lost 2 bases. Germline values: CDR1 PRHDT, CDR2 FYEKMQ (reference sequence). In nucleotides, the CDR3 is TGTGCCAGCAGCCCGGACAGGACGCAAGAGACCCAGTACTTC. This gives the protein CASSPDRTQETQYF.

The chain couples TRBV9 to TRBJ1-2; TRBD1 matches 8 bases. J gave up 4 bases and V 0 bases, and 5 bases lay outside the gene matches. The V gene's germline CDR1 is SGDLS and CDR2 YYNGEE. CDR3 length equals 15 residues. The DNA for the CDR3 is TGTGCCAGCAGCGTAGTGGGGGGGACAGGCTATGGCTACACCTTC. Amino acids: CASSVVGGTGYGYTF.

This rearrangement joins TRBV6-2 or TRBV6-3 to TRBJ1-5, with a weak D call TRBD1 (6 bases). CDR1 is MNHEY and CDR2 is SVGEGT in the germline V gene. CDR3 size: 14 residues. V was cut by 1 base and J by 5 bases, with 9 bases left in between. The CDR3, as DNA: TGTGCCAGCAGTTACTTCGAGGGGGATCAGCCCCAGCATTTT. Encoded protein: CASSYFEGDQPQHF.

This clone was picked up one time. The chain carries TRBV3-1 (or the pseudogene TRBV3-2) and TRBJ2-7, with TRBD2 matching 7 bases. Germline V gene data show CDR1 as LGHDT and CDR2 as YNNKEL (reference sequence). V shed 0 bases and J 5 bases; nucleotides not matched to a gene: 13. The CDR3 is 17 amino acids. This chain's CDR3 is CASSQESPGGVKDEQYF. CDR3 nucleotide sequence: TGTGCCAGCAGCCAAGAGAGCCCTGGGGGGGTTAAGGACGAGCAGTACTTC.